This T cell receptor beta chain derives from a study of Ad26.COV2.S vaccination and SARS-CoV-2 variants. Germline CDR1 LNHDA, CDR2 SQIVND (reference sequence). The V segment lost 1 base and the J segment 6 bases; nucleotides outside the gene matches: 6. This CDR3 spans 16 amino acids. Study-wide findings and caveats: There was a possibility that the TCR breadth and depth analyses underestimated total T cell responses.

Treatment in this sample: some 19 received Ad26.COV2.S at low or high dose, single or two shots; roughly 5 received placebo; per-sample allocation not given. The investigators took samples on day 63 after the first vaccine or placebo injection. TCRdb keeps only in-frame clones here, not all; method: immunoSEQ multiplex PCR. The sample has 400,000 to 450,000 clones; approximately 92% are singletons. A word on this clone: Its target is not known.

The chain couples TRBV19 to TRBJ1-6; 7 bases match TRBD1. The TCR comes from a person between 18 and 65 years old who received the Ad26.COV2.S COVID-19 vaccine or a placebo. The specimen was peripheral blood, collected in a trial of Ad26.COV2.S vaccine versus placebo. CDR3 amino acids: CASSIGQGLGNSPLHF. CDR3 DNA sequence: TGTGCCAGTAGTATAGGACAGGGTCTGGGTAATTCACCCCTCCACTTT.